This entry is about one T cell receptor beta chain. This sample was taken from a study of blood T cell repertoires in COVID-19. The CDR3 length is 14 residues. The ends were cut back, 3 bases at V and 10 bases at J, with 17 bases in the middle. Germline CDR1 is SGDLS and CDR2 is YYNGEE. Method: immunoSEQ multiplex PCR; TCRdb's copy keeps in-frame clones and lacks some. Among some 340,000 clones listed, around 82% were seen once. This clonotype originated in a man younger than 45 with active or convalescent COVID-19. Sequencing was performed on peripheral blood. The rearrangement links TRBV9 to TRBJ1-3, with a possible D match to TRBD1 (5 bases). The CDR3 nucleotides read TGTGCCAGCAGCGCCGGCCGGGGGGGGTGGACCATATATTTT. It is translated as CASSAGRGGWTIYF.